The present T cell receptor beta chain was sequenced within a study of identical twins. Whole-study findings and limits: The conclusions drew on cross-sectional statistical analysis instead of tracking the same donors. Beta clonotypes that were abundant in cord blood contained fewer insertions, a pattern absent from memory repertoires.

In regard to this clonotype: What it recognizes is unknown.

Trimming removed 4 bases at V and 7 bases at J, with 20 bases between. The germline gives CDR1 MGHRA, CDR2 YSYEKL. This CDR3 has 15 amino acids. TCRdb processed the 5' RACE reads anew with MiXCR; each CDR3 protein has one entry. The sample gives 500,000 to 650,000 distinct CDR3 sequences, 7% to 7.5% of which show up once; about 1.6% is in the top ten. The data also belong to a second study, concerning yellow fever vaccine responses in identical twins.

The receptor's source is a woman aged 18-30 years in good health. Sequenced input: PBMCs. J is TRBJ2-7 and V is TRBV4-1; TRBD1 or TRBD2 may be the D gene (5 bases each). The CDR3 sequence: CASSPPPGRSLEQYF. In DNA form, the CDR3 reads TGCGCCAGCAGCCCCCCGCCGGGACGGTCCCTGGAGCAGTACTTC.